Ten or more counts support the clone carrying this T cell receptor beta chain. Its cognate antigen is unknown. This sample was included in a study of T-cell reconstitution after alpha-beta-depleted transplantation in children. The CDR3 runs to 13 residues. Losses at the gene ends were 7 bases for V and 1 base for J; bases not matched to a gene: 2. Germline V CDR1 and CDR2: SQVTM, ANQGSEA. Study-wide findings and caveats: Once a year had passed after transplant, T-cell counts and diversity came mostly from newly produced T cells. After transplant, at about two months, alpha-beta T cells were reportedly derived from several hundred expanded graft clones.

Unique molecular identifiers were used in preparing the TCRbeta library. MiXCR, applied by TCRdb to the PCR reads, yields one record per CDR3 protein. Of just under 250,000 distinct CDR3 sequences listed, about a quarter were seen once; the top ten hold more than 2%. V gene TRBV29-1 combines with J gene TRBJ2-3; TRBD1 matches 10 bases. The receptor comes from a girl aged 2 to 10 with Fanconi anemia, due to receive a stem cell transplant. Sample: PBMCs, taken before TCRalphabeta/CD19-depleted stem cell transplant. Here the CDR3 reads CSEGTGGTDTQYF. CDR3 sequence (DNA): TGCAGCGAAGGGACAGGGGGCACAGATACGCAGTATTTT.